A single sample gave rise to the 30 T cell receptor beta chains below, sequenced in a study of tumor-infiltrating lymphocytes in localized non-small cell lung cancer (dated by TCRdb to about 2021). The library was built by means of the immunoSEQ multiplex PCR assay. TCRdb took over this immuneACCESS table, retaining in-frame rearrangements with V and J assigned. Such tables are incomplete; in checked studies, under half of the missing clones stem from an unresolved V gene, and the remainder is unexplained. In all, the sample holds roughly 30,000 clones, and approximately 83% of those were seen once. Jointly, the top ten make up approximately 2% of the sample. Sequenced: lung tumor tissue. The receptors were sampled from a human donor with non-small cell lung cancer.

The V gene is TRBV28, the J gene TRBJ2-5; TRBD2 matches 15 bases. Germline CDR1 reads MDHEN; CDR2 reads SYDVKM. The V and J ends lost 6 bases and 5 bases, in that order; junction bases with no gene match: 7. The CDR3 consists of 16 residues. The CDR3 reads CASRGLAGGGAETQYF. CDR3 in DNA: TGTGCCAGCAGAGGACTAGCGGGGGGGGGTGCGGAGACCCAGTACTTC. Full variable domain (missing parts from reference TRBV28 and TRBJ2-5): DVKVTQSSRYLVKRTGEKVFLECVQDMDHENMFWYRQDPGLGLRLIYFSYDVKMKEKGDIPEGYSVSREKKERFSLILESASTNQTSMYLCASRGLAGGGAETQYFGPGTRLLVL.

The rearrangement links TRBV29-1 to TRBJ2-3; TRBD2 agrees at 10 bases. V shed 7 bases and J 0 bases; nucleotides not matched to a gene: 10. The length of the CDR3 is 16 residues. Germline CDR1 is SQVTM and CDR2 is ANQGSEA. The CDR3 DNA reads TGCAGCGCCTCACCCTGGACTAGCGGAAGCACAGATACGCAGTATTTT. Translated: CSASPWTSGSTDTQYF.

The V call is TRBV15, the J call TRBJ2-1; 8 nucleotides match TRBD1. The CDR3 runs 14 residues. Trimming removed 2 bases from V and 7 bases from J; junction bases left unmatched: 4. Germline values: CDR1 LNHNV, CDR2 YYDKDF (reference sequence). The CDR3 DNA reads TGTGCCACCAGCAGAACTCGGACAGGGAATGAGCAGTTCTTC. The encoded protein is CATSRTRTGNEQFF.

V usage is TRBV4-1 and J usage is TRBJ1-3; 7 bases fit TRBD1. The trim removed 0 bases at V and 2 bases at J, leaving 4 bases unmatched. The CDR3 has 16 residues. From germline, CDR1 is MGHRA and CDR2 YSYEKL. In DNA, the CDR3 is TGCGCCAGCAGCCAAGATTCAACAGGGGCTGGAAACACCATATATTTT. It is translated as CASSQDSTGAGNTIYF.

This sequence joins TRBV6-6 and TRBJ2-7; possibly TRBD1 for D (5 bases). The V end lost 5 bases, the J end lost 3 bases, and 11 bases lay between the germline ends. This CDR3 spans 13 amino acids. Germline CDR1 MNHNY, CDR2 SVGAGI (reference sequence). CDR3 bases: TGTGCCAGCAGTCAGACAGATTTCTACGAGCAGTACTTC. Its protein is CASSQTDFYEQYF.

The CDR3 DNA reads TGTGCCAGCCTTAGAGGGGCAGGCCAGCCCCAGCATTTT. Its translation: CASLRGAGQPQHF. The rearrangement links TRBV2 to TRBJ1-5, with a weak D call TRBD1 (5 bases). Trimming left V 8 bases short and J 7 bases short, with 15 bases between. CDR1 and CDR2 (germline): SNHLY, FYNNEI. CDR3 size: 13 residues.

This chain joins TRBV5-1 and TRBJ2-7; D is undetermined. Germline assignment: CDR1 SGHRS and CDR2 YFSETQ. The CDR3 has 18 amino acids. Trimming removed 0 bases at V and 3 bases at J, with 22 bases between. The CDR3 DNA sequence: TGCGCCAGCAGCTTGGTAGCCCGGACGCGACTCGGCCTCTACGAGCAGTACTTC. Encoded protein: CASSLVARTRLGLYEQYF.

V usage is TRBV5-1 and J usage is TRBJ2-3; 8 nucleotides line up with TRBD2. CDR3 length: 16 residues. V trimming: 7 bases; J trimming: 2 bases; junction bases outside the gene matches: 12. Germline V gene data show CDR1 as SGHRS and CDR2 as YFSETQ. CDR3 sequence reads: CASAGGAGGSTDTQYF. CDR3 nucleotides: TGCGCCAGCGCAGGCGGGGCGGGGGGATCCACAGATACGCAGTATTTT.

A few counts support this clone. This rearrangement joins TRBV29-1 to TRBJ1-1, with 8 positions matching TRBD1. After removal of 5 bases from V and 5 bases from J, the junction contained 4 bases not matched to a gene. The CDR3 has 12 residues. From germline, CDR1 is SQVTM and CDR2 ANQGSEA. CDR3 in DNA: TGCAGCGTTCAGGACAGGGCTACTGAAGCTTTCTTT. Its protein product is CSVQDRATEAFF.

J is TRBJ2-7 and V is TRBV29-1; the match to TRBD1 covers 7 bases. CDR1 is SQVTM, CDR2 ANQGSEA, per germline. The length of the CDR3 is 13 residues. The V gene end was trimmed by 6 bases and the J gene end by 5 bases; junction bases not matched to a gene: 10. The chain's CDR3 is CSVLGQVWNEQYF. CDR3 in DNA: TGCAGCGTCCTAGGACAGGTCTGGAACGAGCAGTACTTC.

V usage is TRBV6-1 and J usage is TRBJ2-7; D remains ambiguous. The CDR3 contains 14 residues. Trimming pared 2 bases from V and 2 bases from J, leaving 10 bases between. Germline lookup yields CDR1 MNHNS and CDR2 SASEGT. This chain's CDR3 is CASSEPVRPYEQYF. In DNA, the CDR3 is TGTGCCAGCAGTGAACCCGTCAGGCCCTACGAGCAGTACTTC.

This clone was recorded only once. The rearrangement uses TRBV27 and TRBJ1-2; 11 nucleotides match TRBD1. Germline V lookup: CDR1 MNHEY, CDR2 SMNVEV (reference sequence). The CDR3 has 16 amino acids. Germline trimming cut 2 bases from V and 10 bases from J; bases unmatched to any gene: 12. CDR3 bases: TGTGCCAGCAGTTTAAAGGGACAGGGGGTCCAGTCAGACTACACCTTC. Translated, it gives CASSLKGQGVQSDYTF.

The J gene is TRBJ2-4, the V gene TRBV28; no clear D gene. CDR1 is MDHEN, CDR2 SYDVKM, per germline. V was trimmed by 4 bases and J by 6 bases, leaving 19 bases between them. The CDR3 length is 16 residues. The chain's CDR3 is CASSSPLTVRGNIQYF. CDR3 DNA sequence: TGTGCCAGCAGTTCACCCTTAACAGTGCGAGGAAACATTCAGTACTTC.

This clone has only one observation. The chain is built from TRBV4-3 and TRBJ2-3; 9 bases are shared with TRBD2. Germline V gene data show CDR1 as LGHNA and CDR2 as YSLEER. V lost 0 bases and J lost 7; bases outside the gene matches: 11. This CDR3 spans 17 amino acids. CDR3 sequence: CASSQDPPAGGSYTQYF. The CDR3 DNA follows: TGCGCCAGCAGCCAAGACCCCCCCGCGGGGGGGTCATATACGCAGTATTTT.

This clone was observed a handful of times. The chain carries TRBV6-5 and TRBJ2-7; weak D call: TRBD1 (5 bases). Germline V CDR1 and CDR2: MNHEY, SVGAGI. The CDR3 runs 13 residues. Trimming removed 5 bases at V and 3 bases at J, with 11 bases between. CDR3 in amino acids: CASSNPQGYEQYF. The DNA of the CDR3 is TGTGCCAGCAGTAACCCCCAGGGCTACGAGCAGTACTTC.

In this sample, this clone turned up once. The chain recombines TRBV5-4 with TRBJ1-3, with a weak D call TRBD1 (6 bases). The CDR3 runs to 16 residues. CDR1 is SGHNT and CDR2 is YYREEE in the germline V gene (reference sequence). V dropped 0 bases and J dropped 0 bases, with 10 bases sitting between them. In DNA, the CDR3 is TGTGCCAGCAGCTTGGCGGACAGTCTCTCTGGAAACACCATATATTTT. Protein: CASSLADSLSGNTIYF.

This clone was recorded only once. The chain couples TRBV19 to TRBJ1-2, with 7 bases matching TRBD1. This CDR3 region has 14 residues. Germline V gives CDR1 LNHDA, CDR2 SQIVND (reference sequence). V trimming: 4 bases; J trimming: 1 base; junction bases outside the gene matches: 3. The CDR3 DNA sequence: TGTGCCAGTAGTACAAGACAGGGTAACTATGGCTACACCTTC. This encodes CASSTRQGNYGYTF. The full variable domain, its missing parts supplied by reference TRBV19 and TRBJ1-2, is DGGITQSPKYLFRKEGQNVTLSCEQNLNHDAMYWYRQDPGQGLRLIYYSQIVNDFQKGDIAEGYSVSREKKESFPLTVTSAQKNPTAFYLCASSTRQGNYGYTFGSGTRLTVV.

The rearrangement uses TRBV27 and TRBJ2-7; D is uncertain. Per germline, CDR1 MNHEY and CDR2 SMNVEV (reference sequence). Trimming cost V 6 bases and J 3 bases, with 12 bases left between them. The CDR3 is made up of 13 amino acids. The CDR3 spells CASSSKSGYEQYF. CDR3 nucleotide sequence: TGTGCCAGCAGCTCAAAGTCTGGCTACGAGCAGTACTTC.

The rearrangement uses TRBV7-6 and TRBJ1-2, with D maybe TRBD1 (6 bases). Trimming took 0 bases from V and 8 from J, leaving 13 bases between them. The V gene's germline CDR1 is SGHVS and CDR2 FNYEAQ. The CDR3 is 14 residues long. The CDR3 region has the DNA TGTGCCAGCAGCTTAGCGACAGGCCAAGGGGGCTACACCTTC. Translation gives CASSLATGQGGYTF.

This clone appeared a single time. CDR3 protein: CASSLSGTASYEQYF. CDR3 nucleotide sequence: TGTGCCAGCAGTCTTTCCGGGACGGCATCCTACGAGCAGTACTTC. The chain joins TRBV27 to TRBJ2-7, with D tentatively TRBD1 or TRBD2 (5 bases each). Germline CDR1 reads MNHEY; CDR2 reads SMNVEV (reference sequence). The CDR3 covers 15 residues. V was trimmed by 5 bases and J by 1 base, leaving 15 bases between them.

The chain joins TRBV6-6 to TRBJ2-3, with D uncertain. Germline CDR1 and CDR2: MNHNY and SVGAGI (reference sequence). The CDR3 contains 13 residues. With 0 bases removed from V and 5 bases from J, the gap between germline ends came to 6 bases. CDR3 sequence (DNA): TGTGCCAGCAGTTACTCTGGCGGAGATACGCAGTATTTT. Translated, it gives CASSYSGGDTQYF.

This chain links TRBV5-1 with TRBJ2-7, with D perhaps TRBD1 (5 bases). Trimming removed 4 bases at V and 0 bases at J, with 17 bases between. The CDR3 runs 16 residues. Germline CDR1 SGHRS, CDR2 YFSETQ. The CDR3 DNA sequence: TGCGCCAGCAGCCCGCCACAGGCCGGAGCCTCCTACGAGCAGTACTTC. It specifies CASSPPQAGASYEQYF.

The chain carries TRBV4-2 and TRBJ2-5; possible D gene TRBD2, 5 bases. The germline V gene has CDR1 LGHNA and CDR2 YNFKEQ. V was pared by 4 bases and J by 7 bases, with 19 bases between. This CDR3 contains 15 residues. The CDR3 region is CASSPSGISGGTQYF. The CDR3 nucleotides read TGTGCCAGCAGCCCCTCCGGGATCTCGGGTGGGACCCAGTACTTC.

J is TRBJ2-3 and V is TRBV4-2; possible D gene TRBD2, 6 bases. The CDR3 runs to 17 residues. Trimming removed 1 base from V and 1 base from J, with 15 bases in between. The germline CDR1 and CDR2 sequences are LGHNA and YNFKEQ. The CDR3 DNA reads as TGTGCCAGCAGCCAAGGTCTGACTAGTGATGGCACAGATACGCAGTATTTT. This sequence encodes CASSQGLTSDGTDTQYF.

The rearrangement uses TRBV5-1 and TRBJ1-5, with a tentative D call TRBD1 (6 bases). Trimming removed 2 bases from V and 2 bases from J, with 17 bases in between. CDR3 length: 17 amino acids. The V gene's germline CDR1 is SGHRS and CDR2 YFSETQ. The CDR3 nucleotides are TGCGCCAGCAGCTTAGGTGAACAGGGAATTGGCAATCAGCCCCAGCATTTT. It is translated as CASSLGEQGIGNQPQHF.

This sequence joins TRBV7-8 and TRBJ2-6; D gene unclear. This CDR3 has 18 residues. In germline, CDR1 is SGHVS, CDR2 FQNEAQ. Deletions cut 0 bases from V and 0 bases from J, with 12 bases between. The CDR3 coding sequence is TGTGCCAGCAGCTTAGCGCCCAGGCGATCCTCTGGGGCCAACGTCCTGACTTTC. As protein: CASSLAPRRSSGANVLTF.

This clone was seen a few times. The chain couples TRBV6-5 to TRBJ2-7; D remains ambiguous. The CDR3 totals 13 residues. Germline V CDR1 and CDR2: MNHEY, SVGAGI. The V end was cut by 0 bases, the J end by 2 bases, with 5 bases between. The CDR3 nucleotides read TGTGCCAGCAGTTACTCTCAGGCCTACGAGCAGTACTTC. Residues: CASSYSQAYEQYF.

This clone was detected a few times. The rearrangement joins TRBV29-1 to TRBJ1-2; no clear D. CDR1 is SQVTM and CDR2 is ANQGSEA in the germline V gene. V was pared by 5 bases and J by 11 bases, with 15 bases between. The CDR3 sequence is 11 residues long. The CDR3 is CSVHGEGRYTF. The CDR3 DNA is TGCAGCGTTCATGGGGAGGGTCGGTACACCTTC.

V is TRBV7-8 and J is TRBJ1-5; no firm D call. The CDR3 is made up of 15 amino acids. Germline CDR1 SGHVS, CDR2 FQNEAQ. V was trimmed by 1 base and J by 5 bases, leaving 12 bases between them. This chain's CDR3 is CASSLVTASHQPQHF. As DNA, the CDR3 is TGTGCCAGCAGCTTAGTGACGGCGAGCCATCAGCCCCAGCATTTT.

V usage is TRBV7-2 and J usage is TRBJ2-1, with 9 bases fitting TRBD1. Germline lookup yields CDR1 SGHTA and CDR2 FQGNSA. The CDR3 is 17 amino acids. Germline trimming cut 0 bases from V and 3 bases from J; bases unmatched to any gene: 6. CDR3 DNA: TGTGCCAGCAGCTTAGCCCCGGGACAGGGTGGCTACAATGAGCAGTTCTTC. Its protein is CASSLAPGQGGYNEQFF.